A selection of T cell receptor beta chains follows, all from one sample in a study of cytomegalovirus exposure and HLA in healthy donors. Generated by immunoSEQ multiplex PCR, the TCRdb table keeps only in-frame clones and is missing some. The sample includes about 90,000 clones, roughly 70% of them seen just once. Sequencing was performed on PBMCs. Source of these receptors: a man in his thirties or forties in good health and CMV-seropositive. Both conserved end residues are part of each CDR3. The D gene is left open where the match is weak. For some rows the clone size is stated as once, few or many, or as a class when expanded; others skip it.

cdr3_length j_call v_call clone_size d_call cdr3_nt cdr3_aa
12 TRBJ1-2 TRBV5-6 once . TGTGCCAGCAGGCCAGGCAACTATGGCTACACCTTC CASRPGNYGYTF
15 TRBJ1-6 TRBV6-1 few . TGTGCCAGCAGCTGGGCCACTGATTTCAATTCACCCCTCCACTTT CASSWATDFNSPLHF
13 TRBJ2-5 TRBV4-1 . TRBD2 TGCGCCGCGGGACTAGCGTTACAAGAGACCCAGTACTTC CAAGLALQETQYF
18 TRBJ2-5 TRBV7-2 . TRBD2 TGTGCCAGCAGCTTGAGACTAGCGGGAGGGCAATCGAAAGAGACCCAGTACTTC CASSLRLAGGQSKETQYF
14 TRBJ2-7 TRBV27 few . TGTGCCAGCAGTTTAGTCCCCGGCGGCTACGAGCAGTACTTC CASSLVPGGYEQYF
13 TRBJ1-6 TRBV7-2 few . TGTGCCAGCAGCTCCACCCAGGGCTCACCCCTCCACTTT CASSSTQGSPLHF
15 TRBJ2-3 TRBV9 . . TGTGCCAGCAGCGTAGATAGCTCTAGTTCAGATACGCAGTATTTT CASSVDSSSSDTQYF
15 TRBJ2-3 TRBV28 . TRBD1 TGTGCCAGCAGTTCCCGACAGGGGAGCACAGATACGCAGTATTTT CASSSRQGSTDTQYF
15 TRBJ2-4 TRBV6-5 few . TGTGCCAGCAGTTACTCGACAGGCAGAGAAAACATTCAGTACTTC CASSYSTGRENIQYF
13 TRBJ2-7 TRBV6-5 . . TGTGCCAGCAGTTACAGGAGCTCCTACGAGCAGTACTTC CASSYRSSYEQYF
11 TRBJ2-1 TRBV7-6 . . TGTGCCAGCAGCTTCGGTTATGAGCAGTTCTTC CASSFGYEQFF
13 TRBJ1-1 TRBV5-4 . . TGTGCCAGCAGCTTAAGGGGGAACACTGAAGCTTTCTTT CASSLRGNTEAFF
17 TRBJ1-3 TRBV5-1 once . TGCGCCAGCAGCTTGGATGTGACAGGACACTCTGGAAACACCATATATTTT CASSLDVTGHSGNTIYF
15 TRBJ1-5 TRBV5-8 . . TGTGCCAGCAGCCCGGAAGCAGGGGCCAATCAGCCCCAGCATTTT CASSPEAGANQPQHF
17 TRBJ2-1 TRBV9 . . TGTGCCAGCAGCGCCCATTTAAAAGGGGCGCCCTACAATGAGCAGTTCTTC CASSAHLKGAPYNEQFF
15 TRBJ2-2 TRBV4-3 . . TGCGCCAGCAGCGCGCTGACAGGAGGCACCGGGGAGCTGTTTTTT CASSALTGGTGELFF
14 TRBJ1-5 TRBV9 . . TGTGCCAGCAGCGAGAGGCCAGGCAATCAGCCCCAGCATTTT CASSERPGNQPQHF
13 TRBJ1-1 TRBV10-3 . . TGTGCCATCAGTGGCAGGGATAGCACTGAAGCTTTCTTT CAISGRDSTEAFF
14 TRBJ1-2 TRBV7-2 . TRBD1 TGTGCCAGCAGCTTAGAAAGGGGGCTCTATGGCTACACCTTC CASSLERGLYGYTF
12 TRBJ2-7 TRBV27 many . TGTGCCAGCAGTTTTTGGTCGGGGGAGCAGTACTTC CASSFWSGEQYF
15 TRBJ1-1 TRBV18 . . TGTGCCAGCTCACCACGAAACGGGTACGACACTGAAGCTTTCTTT CASSPRNGYDTEAFF
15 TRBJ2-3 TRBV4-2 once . TGTGCCAGCAGCCAAGAAACCACAGGGACAGATACGCAGTATTTT CASSQETTGTDTQYF
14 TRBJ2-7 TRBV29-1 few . TGCAGCGTTTCCCCGTCAGGGAAGCCCTACGAGCAGTACTTC CSVSPSGKPYEQYF
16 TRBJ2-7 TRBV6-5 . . TGTGCCAGCAGTTACTCAACAGGGCTTTACTCCTACGAGCAGTACTTC CASSYSTGLYSYEQYF
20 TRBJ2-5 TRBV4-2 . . TGTGCCAGCAGCCAGGGGGCAGGACTCCCACTCCCCTTCCACCAAGAGACCCAGTACTTC CASSQGAGLPLPFHQETQYF
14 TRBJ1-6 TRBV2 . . TGTGCCAGCAGTGAAGGTAATGAGGCATCACCCCTCCACTTT CASSEGNEASPLHF
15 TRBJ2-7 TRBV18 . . TGTGCCAGCTCACCAGGCAGGGTAGGGACCTACGAGCAGTACTTC CASSPGRVGTYEQYF
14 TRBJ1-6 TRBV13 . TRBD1 TGTGCCAGCAGCTCCCGGGACAGGGATTCACCCCTCCACTTT CASSSRDRDSPLHF
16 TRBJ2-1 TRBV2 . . TGTGCCAGCAGTGTAGGTTCAGGTGGGGCGTACAATGAGCAGTTCTTC CASSVGSGGAYNEQFF
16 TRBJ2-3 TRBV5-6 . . TGTGCCAGCATCCCCAGGCGCTACCGGAGCACAGATACGCAGTATTTT CASIPRRYRSTDTQYF
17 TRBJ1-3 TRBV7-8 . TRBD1 TGTGCCAGCAGCTCTAGGGGGCAGGGGATCTCTGGAAACACCATATATTTT CASSSRGQGISGNTIYF
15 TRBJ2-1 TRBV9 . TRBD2 TGTGCCAGCACGAGCGGGGGAAACTCCTACAATGAGCAGTTCTTC CASTSGGNSYNEQFF
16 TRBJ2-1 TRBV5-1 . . TGCGCCAGCAGCTCCTGGACAACACAAACCTCGAGTGAGCAGTTCTTC CASSSWTTQTSSEQFF
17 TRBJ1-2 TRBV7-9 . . TGTGCCAGCAGCCCCGGGCCGGGGGGTAGTCATAACTATGGCTACACCTTC CASSPGPGGSHNYGYTF
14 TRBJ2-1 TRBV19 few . TGTGCCAGTAGTCGACTATCCTCCTACAATGAGCAGTTCTTC CASSRLSSYNEQFF
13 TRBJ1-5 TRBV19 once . TGTGCCAGTAGTATGCTTCGGGATCAGCCCCAGCATTTT CASSMLRDQPQHF
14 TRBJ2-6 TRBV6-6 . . TGTGCCAGCAGTTACAGCATGGGGGCCAACGTCCTGACTTTC CASSYSMGANVLTF
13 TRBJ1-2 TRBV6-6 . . TGTGCCAGCAGCACCGGGACGGCGGGGGGCTACACCTTC CASSTGTAGGYTF
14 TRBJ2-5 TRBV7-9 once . TGTGCCAGCATCGAGGGCATCGCGGGAGAGACCCAGTACTTC CASIEGIAGETQYF
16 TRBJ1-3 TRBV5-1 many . TGCGCCAGCAGCACGACAGGACAAAGCTCTGGAAACACCATATATTTT CASSTTGQSSGNTIYF
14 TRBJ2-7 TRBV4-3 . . TGCGCCAGCAGCCCCACCGGGAGCGTCTACGAGCAGTACTTC CASSPTGSVYEQYF
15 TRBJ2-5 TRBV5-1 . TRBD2 TGCGCCAGCAGCTTGGTGGCTAGCGGGGGGGAGACCCAGTACTTC CASSLVASGGETQYF
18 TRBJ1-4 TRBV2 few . TGTGCCAGCAGTTGGGACTCCGACTCGAGGGCAACTAATGAAAAACTGTTTTTT CASSWDSDSRATNEKLFF
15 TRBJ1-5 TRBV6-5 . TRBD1 TGTGCCAGCAGTCCTCGGACAGGGCACTATCAGCCCCAGCATTTT CASSPRTGHYQPQHF
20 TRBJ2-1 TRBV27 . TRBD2 TGTGCCAGCAGTTTATACGGGGCGACGGTACTAGCGGGAGACTACAATGAGCAGTTCTTC CASSLYGATVLAGDYNEQFF
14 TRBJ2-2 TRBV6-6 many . TGTGCCGCCCGGACAGCATCGAACACCGGGGAGCTGTTTTTT CAARTASNTGELFF
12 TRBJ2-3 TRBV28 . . TGTGCCAGCTCCCAGACTTTGGATACGCAGTATTTT CASSQTLDTQYF
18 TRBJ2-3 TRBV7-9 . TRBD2 TGTGCCAGCGAGATAAGCCCTGCTAGCGGCCGTAGCACAGATACGCAGTATTTT CASEISPASGRSTDTQYF
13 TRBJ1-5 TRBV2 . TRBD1 TGTGCCAGCGGAGACAGGGGCAATCAGCCCCAGCATTTT CASGDRGNQPQHF
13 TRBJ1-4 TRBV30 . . TGTGCCTTAAACCTGGGGCGGCGGGAAAAACTGTTTTTT CALNLGRREKLFF
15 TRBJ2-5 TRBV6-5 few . TGTGCCAGCAGTTACTCGGGCAGATTCCAAGAGACCCAGTACTTC CASSYSGRFQETQYF
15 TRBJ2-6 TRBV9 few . TGTGCCAGCAGCGAGACAGGCTCTGGGGCCAACGTCCTGACTTTC CASSETGSGANVLTF
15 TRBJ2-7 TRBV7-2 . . TGTGCCAGCAGCCAAGCGGCAACGAGCTCCTACGAGCAGTACTTC CASSQAATSSYEQYF
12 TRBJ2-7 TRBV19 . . TGTGCCACAAATAGCGGTCCCTACGAGCAGTACTTC CATNSGPYEQYF